Shown below are 29 T cell receptor beta chains from a single sample sequenced in a study of T cells in Graves' hyperthyroidism and ophthalmopathy. RNA transcripts provided the source from which TCR beta CDR3 regions were amplified. The TCR CDR3 first-round RT-PCR relied on the HTBI primer set. Each CDR3 protein is one row after TCRdb ran MiXCR on the multiplex PCR reads. The table includes about 560,000 distinct CDR3 sequences, 16% detected once. The sequencing input was blood. The source of these receptors is a woman between 18 and 29 years old with Graves' hyperthyroidism.

The CDR3 is CATRRGNNYGYTF. CDR3 bases: TGTGCCACCCGAAGGGGGAATAACTATGGCTACACCTTC. The rearrangement links TRBV7-9 to TRBJ1-2; TRBD1 is a possible D gene (6 bases). The CDR3 has 13 residues. The V end lost 10 bases, the J end lost 1 base, and 13 bases lay between the germline ends. Germline V lookup: CDR1 SEHNR, CDR2 FQNEAQ (reference sequence). The whole variable domain, remainder taken from reference TRBV7-9 and TRBJ1-2, is DTGVSQNPRHKITKRGQNVTFRCDPISEHNRLYWYRQTLGQGPEFLTYFQNEAQLEKSRLLSDRFSAERPKGSFSTLEIQRTEQGDSAMYLCATRRGNNYGYTFGSGTRLTVV.

This clonotype has at least ten counts. The chain links TRBV24-1 to TRBJ1-5; unclear D gene. With 0 bases removed from V and 3 bases from J, the gap between germline ends came to 14 bases. Germline V lookup: CDR1 KGHDR, CDR2 SFDVKD. This CDR3 comprises 17 residues. DNA for the CDR3: TGTGCCACCAGTGATTTGCAAAGGACGGGATTCAATCAGCCCCAGCATTTT. This translates into CATSDLQRTGFNQPQHF.

This clonotype has ten or more counts. V gene TRBV11-2 combines with J gene TRBJ2-1; D may be TRBD2 (6 bases). Germline lookup yields CDR1 SGHAT and CDR2 FQNNGV. The CDR3 extends over 18 amino acids. Between the trimmed V and J ends, which lost 3 bases and 0 bases, there was a span of 18 bases. This chain's CDR3 is CASSFSDLAYSSYNEQFF. DNA for the CDR3: TGTGCCAGCAGCTTTTCGGACCTAGCGTACAGCTCCTACAATGAGCAGTTCTTC.

This clonotype was counted only a few times. This may be a read error: a much more frequent sequence differs by one nucleotide. J is TRBJ2-1 and V is TRBV28; 9 bases agree with TRBD1. V was pared by 5 bases and J by 1 base, with 6 bases of the junction left unmatched. The CDR3 contains 16 residues. Germline CDR1 and CDR2: MDHEN and SYDVKM. In DNA, the CDR3 is TGTGCCAGCAGTCAACGGACAGGGGCTTCCTACAATGAGCAGTTCTTC. Amino acids: CASSQRTGASYNEQFF.

This clonotype has more than one count but fewer than ten. The chain links TRBV4-2 to TRBJ2-7; perhaps TRBD1 as D (6 bases). Germline-derived CDR1 and CDR2 are LGHNA and YNFKEQ. The CDR3 is 16 amino acids. Trimming left V 0 bases short and J 5 bases short, with 17 bases between. The CDR3 region has the DNA TGTGCCAGCAGCCAAGACGATGGGGGCCTAGGAGACGAGCAGTACTTC. It encodes CASSQDDGGLGDEQYF.

In this sample, this clonotype turned up a few times. The chain recombines TRBV2 with TRBJ1-2; tentatively, D is TRBD1 (5 bases). Trimming cost V 0 bases and J 7 bases, with 18 bases left between them. Looked up from germline, CDR1 is SNHLY and CDR2 is FYNNEI. The CDR3 contains 16 residues. The CDR3 spells CASSEALRGTLVGYTF. CDR3 DNA sequence: TGTGCCAGCAGTGAAGCCCTCCGGGGGACTCTTGTTGGCTACACCTTC. Full variable domain (missing parts from reference TRBV2 and TRBJ1-2): EPEVTQTPSHQVTQMGQEVILRCVPISNHLYFYWYRQILGQKVEFLVSFYNNEISEKSEIFDDQFSVERPDGSNFTLKIRSTKLEDSAMYFCASSEALRGTLVGYTFGSGTRLTVV.

This clonotype was seen repeatedly, ten times or more. The V gene is TRBV11-3, the J gene TRBJ1-1, with D perhaps TRBD1 (5 bases). Looked up from germline, CDR1 is SGHNT and CDR2 is YENEEA. CDR3 length: 12 amino acids. Trimming left V 3 bases short and J 6 bases short, with 8 bases between. CDR3 sequence (DNA): TGTGCCAGCAGCTTCCAGGGATCTGAAGCTTTCTTT. Its translation is CASSFQGSEAFF.

In this sample, this clonotype turned up a few times. The chain combines TRBV3-1 with TRBJ2-1, with 8 nucleotides matching TRBD2. V dropped 3 bases and J dropped 9; count of bases not matched to a gene: 13. The germline CDR1 and CDR2 sequences are LGHDT and YNNKEL (reference sequence). The CDR3 runs 16 residues. For the CDR3, the DNA is TGTGCCAGCAGCCAGGGCTTGGCGGGAGGCCGGGGTGAGCAGTTCTTC. Protein product: CASSQGLAGGRGEQFF.

This clonotype came up a few times. V usage is TRBV24-1 and J usage is TRBJ2-5; TRBD1 matches 9 bases. In germline, CDR1 is KGHDR, CDR2 SFDVKD. The J segment lost 3 bases and the V segment lost 3 bases, leaving 4 bases of the junction unmatched. This CDR3 has 15 residues. This chain's CDR3 is CATSDHRDREETQYF. The CDR3 region has the DNA TGTGCCACCAGTGATCACCGGGACAGGGAAGAGACCCAGTACTTC.

This chain links TRBV24-1 with TRBJ2-3, with D hard to call. CDR3 size: 13 residues. Trimming pared 5 bases from V and 4 bases from J, leaving 9 bases between. Germline V gives CDR1 KGHDR, CDR2 SFDVKD. The chain's CDR3 is CATSVPGADTQYF. The DNA of the CDR3 is TGTGCCACCAGTGTCCCGGGTGCAGATACGCAGTATTTT.

This clonotype appeared many times. This chain links TRBV14 with TRBJ2-5; D is tentatively TRBD1 or TRBD2 (6 bases each). V gave up 1 base and J gave up 1 base, with 13 bases separating them. The CDR3 loop spans 16 amino acids. The V gene's germline CDR1 is SGHDN and CDR2 FVKESK. CDR3 sequence: CASSQVGRGPQETQYF. The CDR3 bases are TGTGCCAGCAGCCAAGTAGGTCGGGGGCCCCAAGAGACCCAGTACTTC.

This clonotype occurred many times. V usage is TRBV18 and J usage is TRBJ1-1, with D unclear. The CDR3 contains 14 residues. V was shortened by 4 bases and J by 6 bases, with 15 bases between the two germline ends. Germline V gives CDR1 KGHSH, CDR2 LQKENI. CDR3 DNA: TGTGCCAGCTCACTCGAGCAGAGCGTGGCTGAAGCTTTCTTT. Translation gives CASSLEQSVAEAFF.

The rearrangement joins TRBV11-2 to TRBJ2-2; possible D gene TRBD1, 5 bases. The V end was cut by 5 bases, the J end by 8 bases, with 9 bases between. The CDR3 consists of 12 residues. Per the germline V gene, CDR1 is SGHAT and CDR2 is FQNNGV. CDR3 sequence: CASSRAGGELFF. DNA for the CDR3: TGTGCCAGCAGCCGGGCAGGGGGGGAGCTGTTTTTT.

V is TRBV5-1 and J is TRBJ2-7, with 7 bases fitting TRBD2. Per the germline V gene, CDR1 is SGHRS and CDR2 is YFSETQ. This CDR3 contains 15 residues. Trimming took 0 bases from V and 2 from J; bases not matched to a gene: 5. In DNA, the CDR3 is TGCGCCAGCAGCTTGGCTGCTAGCGGAGCCTACGAGCAGTACTTC. Translated: CASSLAASGAYEQYF.

The chain has TRBV5-1 and TRBJ1-2; TRBD1 is a possible D gene (6 bases). The CDR3 contains 15 residues. CDR1 and CDR2 (germline): SGHRS, YFSETQ. The V gene lost 0 bases and the J gene lost 3 bases, with 12 bases spanning the gap. Here the CDR3 reads CASSLAGGGDYGYTF. The DNA of the CDR3 is TGCGCCAGCAGCTTGGCAGGAGGGGGGGACTATGGCTACACCTTC.

This clonotype has at least ten counts. The chain employs TRBV28 and TRBJ1-4; possible D gene TRBD1, 6 bases. The CDR3 is made up of 15 amino acids. Trimming removed 5 bases at V and 3 bases at J, with 13 bases between. Germline CDR1 MDHEN, CDR2 SYDVKM. CDR3 sequence reads: CASSKGTLANEKLFF. The CDR3 nucleotides are TGTGCCAGCAGTAAAGGGACATTAGCTAATGAAAAACTGTTTTTT.

In this sample, this clonotype turned up a few times. CDR3 residues: CSARDPGRGSGRGFYEQYF. Here the CDR3 DNA reads TGCAGTGCTAGAGACCCCGGCAGGGGATCGGGCAGGGGGTTCTACGAGCAGTACTTC. V usage is TRBV20-1 and J usage is TRBJ2-7, with 7 nucleotides matching TRBD1. Germline CDR1 DFQATT, CDR2 SNEGSKA (reference sequence). V gave up 0 bases and J gave up 3 bases; unmatched junction bases: 20. This CDR3 comprises 19 residues.

The CDR3 reads CSARAQREPYEQYF. The CDR3 DNA reads TGCAGTGCTAGAGCTCAGCGGGAGCCCTACGAGCAGTACTTC. This sequence joins TRBV20-1 and TRBJ2-7; 8 nucleotides match TRBD2. Germline V lookup: CDR1 DFQATT, CDR2 SNEGSKA (reference sequence). The CDR3 runs to 14 residues. V lost 1 base to trimming and J lost 2 bases; unmatched junction nucleotides: 4.

This clonotype turned up a few times. The chain employs TRBV29-1 and TRBJ2-3; 10 nucleotides match TRBD2. The junction had 10 bases not matched to a gene; V was cut back by 5 bases and J by 2 bases. Germline-derived CDR1 and CDR2 are SQVTM and ANQGSEA. The CDR3 sequence is 16 residues long. The CDR3 sequence: CSVFILLAGTTDTQYF. The CDR3 DNA reads as TGCAGCGTTTTTATCCTACTAGCGGGGACCACAGATACGCAGTATTTT.

This clonotype was seen a few times. This chain connects TRBV7-2 to TRBJ2-7, with a tentative D call TRBD2 (5 bases). Germline assignment: CDR1 SGHTA and CDR2 FQGNSA. Between the trimmed V and J ends, which lost 4 bases and 4 bases, there was a span of 14 bases. CDR3 length equals 14 residues. As DNA, the CDR3 is TGTGCCAGCAGCTCGACACTAGACGAGTACGAGCAGTACTTC. Translation: CASSSTLDEYEQYF. Full variable domain (missing parts from reference TRBV7-2 and TRBJ2-7): GAGVSQSPSNKVTEKGKDVELRCDPISGHTALYWYRQSLGQGLEFLIYFQGNSAPDKSGLPSDRFSAERTGGSVSTLTIQRTQQEDSAVYLCASSSTLDEYEQYFGPGTRLTVT.

The sample holds a few counts of this clonotype. The CDR3 loop reads CASSLATGSSYEQYF. The CDR3 DNA reads TGTGCCAGCAGCTTGGCGACAGGGAGCTCCTACGAGCAGTACTTC. The V and J genes are TRBV11-1 and TRBJ2-7; 7 bases are a match to TRBD1. The V gene end was trimmed by 3 bases and the J gene end by 0 bases; junction bases not matched to a gene: 5. Germline CDR1 and CDR2: SGHAT and FQDESV (reference sequence). The CDR3 has 15 residues.

This clonotype was seen a handful of times. The gene calls are TRBV12-3 or TRBV12-4 and TRBJ1-5; D is possibly TRBD1 (6 bases). Between the trimmed V and J ends, which lost 2 bases and 9 bases, there was a span of 29 bases. The CDR3 loop spans 19 amino acids. CDR3 amino acids: CASSLLGEGSANGGGPQHF. CDR3 bases: TGTGCCAGCAGTTTACTCGGGGAGGGTTCCGCCAATGGAGGGGGGCCCCAGCATTTT.

This chain links TRBV4-1 with TRBJ1-6, with TRBD1 identical over 8 bases. With 4 bases clipped from V and 6 bases from J, the junction kept 8 bases outside the gene matches. This CDR3 comprises 16 residues. The germline gives CDR1 MGHRA, CDR2 YSYEKL. The CDR3 is CASSPHRGILNSPLHF. The CDR3, as DNA: TGCGCCAGCAGCCCTCACAGGGGGATCCTTAATTCACCCCTCCACTTT.

This clonotype was seen a few times. The rearrangement joins TRBV2 to TRBJ1-5, with TRBD1 matching 8 bases. This CDR3 contains 15 residues. V lost 5 bases, J lost 5 bases, and 8 bases stayed unmatched. Looked up from germline, CDR1 is SNHLY and CDR2 is FYNNEI. CDR3: CASSTWDRLDQPQHF. The CDR3 nucleotides are TGTGCCAGCAGTACCTGGGACAGGTTGGATCAGCCCCAGCATTTT.

Many counts were recorded for this clonotype. CDR3: CATSDGLAGEYNEQFF. The CDR3 DNA reads as TGTGCCACCAGTGATGGACTAGCGGGGGAGTACAATGAGCAGTTCTTC. This chain uses TRBV24-1 with TRBJ2-1; the match to TRBD2 covers 13 bases. CDR1 is KGHDR, CDR2 SFDVKD, per germline. The junction had 2 bases not matched to a gene; V was cut back by 3 bases and J by 4 bases. The CDR3 is made up of 16 amino acids.

About this clonotype: Since a much larger clone is just one base distant, this may be a read error. The chain joins TRBV28 to TRBJ2-5, with D perhaps being TRBD1 or TRBD2 (5 bases each). Germline values: CDR1 MDHEN, CDR2 SYDVKM. This CDR3 is 13 amino acids long. Trimming removed 6 bases from V and 2 bases from J, with 10 bases in between. The CDR3 is CASSKGRQETQYF. The CDR3 DNA is TGTGCCAGCAGCAAGGGACGGCAAGAGACCCAGTACTTC.

As regards this clonotype: Germline is not matched at one junction end, which may reflect a read error. The rearrangement uses TRBV7-8 and TRBJ1-3; TRBD1 agrees at 7 bases. CDR1 is SGHVS, CDR2 FQNEAQ, per germline. The CDR3 sequence is 16 residues long. CDR3 bases: TGTGCCAGCAGCTTAGCGAGCAACAGGGGAGGAAACACCAGATATTTT. Translated: CASSLASNRGGNTRYF. The full variable domain, completed using reference TRBV7-8 and TRBJ1-3, is GAGVSQSPRYKVAKRGQDVALRCDPISGHVSLFWYQQALGQGPEFLTYFQNEAQLDKSGLPSDRFFAERPEGSVSTLKIQRTQQEDSAVYLCASSLASNRGGNTRYFGEGSWLTVV.

In its sample, this clonotype was seen many times. In nucleotides, the CDR3 is TGTGCCAGCAGTTACTCGACGAATTTGAACACTGAAGCTTTCTTT. Translation: CASSYSTNLNTEAFF. The V call is TRBV6-5, the J call TRBJ1-1; no definite D call. Germline lookup yields CDR1 MNHEY and CDR2 SVGAGI. This CDR3 spans 15 amino acids. The V end was cut by 0 bases, the J end by 0 bases, with 8 bases between.

This clonotype occurred once. This chain links TRBV15 with TRBJ2-3; 8 bases agree with TRBD1. The V gene end was trimmed by 0 bases and the J gene end by 3 bases; junction bases not matched to a gene: 5. CDR1 and CDR2 from the germline V gene are LNHNV and YYDKDF (reference sequence). The CDR3 consists of 16 residues. This CDR3 is CATSRELRTGTDTQYF. CDR3 bases: TGTGCCACCAGCAGAGAACTTCGGACAGGGACAGATACGCAGTATTTT.